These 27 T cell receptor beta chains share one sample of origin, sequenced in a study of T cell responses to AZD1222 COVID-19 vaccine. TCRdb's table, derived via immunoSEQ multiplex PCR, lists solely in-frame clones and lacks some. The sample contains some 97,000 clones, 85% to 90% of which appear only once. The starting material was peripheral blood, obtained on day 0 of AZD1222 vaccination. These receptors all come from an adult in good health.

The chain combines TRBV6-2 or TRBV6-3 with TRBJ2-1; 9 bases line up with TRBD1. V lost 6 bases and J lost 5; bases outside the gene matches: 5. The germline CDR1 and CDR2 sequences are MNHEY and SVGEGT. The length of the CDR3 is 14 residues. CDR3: CASSPWTGDNEQFF. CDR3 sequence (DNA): TGTGCCAGCAGCCCTTGGACAGGGGACAATGAGCAGTTCTTC.

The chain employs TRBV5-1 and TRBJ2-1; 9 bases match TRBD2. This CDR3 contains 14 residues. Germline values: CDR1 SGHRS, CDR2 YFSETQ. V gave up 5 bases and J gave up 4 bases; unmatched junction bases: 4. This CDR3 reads CASSLAGAYNEQFF. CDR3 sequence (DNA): TGCGCCAGCAGTTTAGCGGGGGCGTACAATGAGCAGTTCTTC.

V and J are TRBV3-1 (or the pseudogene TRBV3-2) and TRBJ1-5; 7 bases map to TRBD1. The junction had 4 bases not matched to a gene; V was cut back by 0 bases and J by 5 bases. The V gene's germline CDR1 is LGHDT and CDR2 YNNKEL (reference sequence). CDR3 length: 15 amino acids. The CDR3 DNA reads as TGTGCCAGCAGCCAAGACGGCAGGGGGTATCAGCCCCAGCATTTT. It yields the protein CASSQDGRGYQPQHF.

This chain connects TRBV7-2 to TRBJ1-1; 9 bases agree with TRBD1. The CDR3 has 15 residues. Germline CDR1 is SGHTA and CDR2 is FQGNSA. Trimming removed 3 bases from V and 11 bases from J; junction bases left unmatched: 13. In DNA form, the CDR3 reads TGTGCCAGCAGCTTGGACCCGGGACAGGGACGCTTCGCTTTCTTT. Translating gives CASSLDPGQGRFAFF.

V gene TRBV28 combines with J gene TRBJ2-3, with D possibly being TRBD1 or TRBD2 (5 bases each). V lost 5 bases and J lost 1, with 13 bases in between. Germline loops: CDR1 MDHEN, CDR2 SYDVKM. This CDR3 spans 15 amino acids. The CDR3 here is CASSARGGGTDTQYF. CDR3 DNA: TGTGCCAGCAGTGCGAGGGGCGGAGGCACAGATACGCAGTATTTT.

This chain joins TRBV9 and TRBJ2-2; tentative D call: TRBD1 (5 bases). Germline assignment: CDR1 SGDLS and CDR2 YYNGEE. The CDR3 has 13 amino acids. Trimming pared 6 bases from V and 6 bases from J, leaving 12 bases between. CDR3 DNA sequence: TGTGCCAGCAACAACAAGGGGTCCGGGGAGCTGTTTTTT. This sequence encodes CASNNKGSGELFF.

The CDR3 here is CATRGKNSPLHF. The CDR3 DNA reads TGTGCCACCCGGGGCAAAAATTCACCCCTCCACTTT. The rearrangement joins TRBV6-5 to TRBJ1-6; D possibly corresponds to TRBD1 (5 bases). This CDR3 is 12 amino acids long. The germline V gene encodes CDR1 MNHEY and CDR2 SVGAGI. Trimming cost V 10 bases and J 7 bases, with 11 bases left between them.

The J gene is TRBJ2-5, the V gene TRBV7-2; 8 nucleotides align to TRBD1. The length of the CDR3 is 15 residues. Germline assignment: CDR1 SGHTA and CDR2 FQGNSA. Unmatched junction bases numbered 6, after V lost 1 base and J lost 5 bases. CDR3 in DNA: TGTGCCAGCAGCTTAGACAGGGGGTCCGGGGAGACCCAGTACTTC. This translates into CASSLDRGSGETQYF.

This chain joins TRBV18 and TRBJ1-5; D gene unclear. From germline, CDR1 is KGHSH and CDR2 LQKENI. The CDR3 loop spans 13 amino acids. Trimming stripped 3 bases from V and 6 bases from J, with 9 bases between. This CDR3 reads CASSPEEGQPQHF. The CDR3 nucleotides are TGTGCCAGCTCACCCGAAGAAGGTCAGCCCCAGCATTTT.

CDR3 residues: CASSSQGFGNTIYF. The DNA of the CDR3 is TGCGCCAGCAGCTCACAGGGCTTTGGAAACACCATATATTTT. The chain has TRBV5-1 and TRBJ1-3; a weak D match, TRBD1 (6 bases). The CDR3 runs to 14 residues. CDR1 SGHRS and CDR2 YFSETQ come from the germline V gene. The ends were cut back, 3 bases at V and 3 bases at J, with 10 bases in the middle.

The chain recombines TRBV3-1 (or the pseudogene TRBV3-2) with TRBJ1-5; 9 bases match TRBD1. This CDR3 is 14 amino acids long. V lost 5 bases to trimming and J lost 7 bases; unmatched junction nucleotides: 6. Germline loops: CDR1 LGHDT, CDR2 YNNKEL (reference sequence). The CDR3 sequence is CASSSGTGKQPQHF. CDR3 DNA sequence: TGTGCCAGCAGCTCCGGGACAGGGAAACAGCCCCAGCATTTT.

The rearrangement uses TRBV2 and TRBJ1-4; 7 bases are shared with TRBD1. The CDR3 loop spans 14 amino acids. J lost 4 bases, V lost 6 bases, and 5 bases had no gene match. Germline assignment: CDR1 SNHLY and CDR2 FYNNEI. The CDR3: CASRADRVNEKLFF. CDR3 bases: TGTGCCAGCAGGGCAGACAGGGTTAATGAAAAACTGTTTTTT.

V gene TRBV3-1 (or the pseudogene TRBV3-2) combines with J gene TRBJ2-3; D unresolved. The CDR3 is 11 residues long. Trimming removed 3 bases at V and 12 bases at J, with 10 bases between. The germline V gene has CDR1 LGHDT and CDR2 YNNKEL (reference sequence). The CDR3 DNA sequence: TGTGCCAGCAGCCATTCTGCGAAACAGTATTTT. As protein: CASSHSAKQYF.

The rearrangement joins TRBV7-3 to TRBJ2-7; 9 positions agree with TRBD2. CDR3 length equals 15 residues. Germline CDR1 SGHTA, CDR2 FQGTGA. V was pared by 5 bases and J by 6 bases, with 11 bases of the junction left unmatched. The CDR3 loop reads CASSINSGGLGEQYF. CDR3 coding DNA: TGTGCCAGCAGCATCAATAGCGGGGGTTTAGGCGAGCAGTACTTC.

CDR3 residues: CASRKTGGGNEKLFF. The CDR3 DNA reads as TGTGCCAGCAGAAAGACAGGGGGCGGTAATGAAAAACTGTTTTTT. This chain joins TRBV6-6 and TRBJ1-4, with TRBD1 identical over 10 bases. V was pared by 6 bases and J by 4 bases, with 5 bases of the junction left unmatched. This CDR3 region has 15 residues. Per the germline V gene, CDR1 is MNHNY and CDR2 is SVGAGI (reference sequence).

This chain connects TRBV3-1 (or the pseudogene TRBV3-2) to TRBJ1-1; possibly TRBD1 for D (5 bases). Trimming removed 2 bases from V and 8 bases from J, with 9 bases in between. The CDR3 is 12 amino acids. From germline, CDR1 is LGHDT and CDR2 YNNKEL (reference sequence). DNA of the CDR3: TGTGCCAGCAGCCAACCCCGGACAGAAGCTTTCTTT. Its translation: CASSQPRTEAFF.

This CDR3 reads CATSTGVNYGYTF. The CDR3 DNA reads TGTGCCACCAGCACAGGGGTAAACTATGGCTACACCTTC. The chain has TRBV24-1 and TRBJ1-2, with TRBD1 identical over 7 bases. The junction had 3 bases not matched to a gene; V was cut back by 7 bases and J by 2 bases. The CDR3 spans 13 residues. CDR1 is KGHDR and CDR2 is SFDVKD in the germline V gene.

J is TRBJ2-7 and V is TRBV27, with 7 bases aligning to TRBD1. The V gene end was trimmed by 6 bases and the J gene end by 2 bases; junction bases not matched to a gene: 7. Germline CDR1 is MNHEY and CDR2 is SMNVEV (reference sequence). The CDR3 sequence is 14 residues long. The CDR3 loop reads CASSWGQGAYEQYF. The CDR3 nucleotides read TGTGCCAGCAGCTGGGGGCAGGGGGCCTACGAGCAGTACTTC.

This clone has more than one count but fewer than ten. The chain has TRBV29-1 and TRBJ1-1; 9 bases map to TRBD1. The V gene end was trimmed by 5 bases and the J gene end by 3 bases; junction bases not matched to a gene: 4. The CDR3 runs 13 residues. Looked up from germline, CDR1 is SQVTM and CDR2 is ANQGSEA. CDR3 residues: CSVIRDRDTEAFF. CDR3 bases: TGCAGCGTTATCCGGGACAGGGACACTGAAGCTTTCTTT.

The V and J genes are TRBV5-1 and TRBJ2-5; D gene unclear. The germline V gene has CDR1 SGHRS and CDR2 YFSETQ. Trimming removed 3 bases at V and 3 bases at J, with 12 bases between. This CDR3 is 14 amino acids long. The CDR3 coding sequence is TGCGCCAGCAGCTCTCCAAGGGATGAAGAGACCCAGTACTTC. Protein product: CASSSPRDEETQYF.

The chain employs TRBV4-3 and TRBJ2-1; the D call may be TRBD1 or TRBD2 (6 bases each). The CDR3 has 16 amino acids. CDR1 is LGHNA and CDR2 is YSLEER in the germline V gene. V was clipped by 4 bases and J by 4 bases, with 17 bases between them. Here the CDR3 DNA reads TGCGCCAGCAGCCTTACGGTTGGGGGGCTATACAATGAGCAGTTCTTC. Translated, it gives CASSLTVGGLYNEQFF.

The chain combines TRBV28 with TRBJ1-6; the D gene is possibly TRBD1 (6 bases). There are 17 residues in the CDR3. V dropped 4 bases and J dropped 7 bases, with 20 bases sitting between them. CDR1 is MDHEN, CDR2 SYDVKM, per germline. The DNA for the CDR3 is TGTGCCAGCAGTTCACCAATACAGGGAACGCGAAATTCACCCCTCCACTTT. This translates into CASSSPIQGTRNSPLHF.

DNA of the CDR3: TGTGCCAGCGGCAGGGGGCTCATGACTGAAGCTTTCTTT. Its protein product is CASGRGLMTEAFF. The rearrangement links TRBV6-5 to TRBJ1-1, with TRBD1 matching over 8 bases. This CDR3 comprises 13 residues. V dropped 8 bases and J dropped 5; count of bases not matched to a gene: 7. CDR1 MNHEY and CDR2 SVGAGI come from the germline V gene.

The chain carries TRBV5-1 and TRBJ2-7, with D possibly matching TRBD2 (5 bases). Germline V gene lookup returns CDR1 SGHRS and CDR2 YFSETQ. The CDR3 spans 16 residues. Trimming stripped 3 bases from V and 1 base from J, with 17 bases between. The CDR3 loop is CASSYTVGGPSYEQYF. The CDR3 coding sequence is TGCGCCAGCAGCTACACCGTCGGCGGGCCATCCTACGAGCAGTACTTC.

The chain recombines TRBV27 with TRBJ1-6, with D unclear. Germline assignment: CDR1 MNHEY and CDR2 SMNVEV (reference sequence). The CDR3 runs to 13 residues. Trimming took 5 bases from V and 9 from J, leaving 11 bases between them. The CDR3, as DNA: TGTGCCAGCAGTCCGGAGGTACGTTCACCCCTCCACTTT. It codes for CASSPEVRSPLHF.

CDR3 nucleotide sequence: TGTGCCACCACAGGGGGCGGCGATGAGCAGTTCTTC. This codes for CATTGGGDEQFF. The gene calls are TRBV11-2 and TRBJ2-1; 9 bases agree with TRBD1. Trimming removed 10 bases from V and 8 bases from J; junction bases left unmatched: 6. Germline lookup yields CDR1 SGHAT and CDR2 FQNNGV. The CDR3 covers 12 residues.

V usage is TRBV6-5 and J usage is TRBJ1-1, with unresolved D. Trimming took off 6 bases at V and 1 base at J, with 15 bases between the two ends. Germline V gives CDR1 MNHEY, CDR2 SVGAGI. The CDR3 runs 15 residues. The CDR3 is CASRPPERENTEAFF. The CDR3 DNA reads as TGTGCCAGCAGGCCTCCGGAACGTGAGAACACTGAAGCTTTCTTT.